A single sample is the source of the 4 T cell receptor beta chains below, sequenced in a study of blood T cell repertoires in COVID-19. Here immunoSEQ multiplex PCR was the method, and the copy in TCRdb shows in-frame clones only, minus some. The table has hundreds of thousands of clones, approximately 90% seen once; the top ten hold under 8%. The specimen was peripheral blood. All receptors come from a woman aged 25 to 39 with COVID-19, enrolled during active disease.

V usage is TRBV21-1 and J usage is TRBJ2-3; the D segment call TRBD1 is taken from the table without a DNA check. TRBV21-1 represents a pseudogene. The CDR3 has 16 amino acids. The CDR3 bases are TGTGCCAGCAGCAAAGACCGCACAACCAGCACAGATACGCAGTATTTT. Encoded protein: CASSKDRTTSTDTQYF.

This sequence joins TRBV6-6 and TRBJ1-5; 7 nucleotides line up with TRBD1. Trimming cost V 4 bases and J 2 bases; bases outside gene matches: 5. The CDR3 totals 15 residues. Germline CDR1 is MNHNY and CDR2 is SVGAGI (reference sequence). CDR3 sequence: CASSSVQGRNQPQHF. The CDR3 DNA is TGTGCCAGCAGTTCCGTACAGGGGCGCAATCAGCCCCAGCATTTT.

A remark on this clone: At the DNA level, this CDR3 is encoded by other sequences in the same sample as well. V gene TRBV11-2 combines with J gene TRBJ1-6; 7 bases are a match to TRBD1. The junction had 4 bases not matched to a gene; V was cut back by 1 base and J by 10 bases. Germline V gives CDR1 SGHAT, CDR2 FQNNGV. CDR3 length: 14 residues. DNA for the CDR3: TGTGCCAGCAGCTTAGGAGGGGGCGGGTCACCCCTCCACTTT. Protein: CASSLGGGGSPLHF. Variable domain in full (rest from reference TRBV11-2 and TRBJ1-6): EAGVAQSPRYKIIEKRQSVAFWCNPISGHATLYWYQQILGQGPKLLIQFQNNGVVDDSQLPKDRFSAERLKGVDSTLKIQPAKLEDSAVYLCASSLGGGGSPLHFGNGTRLTVT.

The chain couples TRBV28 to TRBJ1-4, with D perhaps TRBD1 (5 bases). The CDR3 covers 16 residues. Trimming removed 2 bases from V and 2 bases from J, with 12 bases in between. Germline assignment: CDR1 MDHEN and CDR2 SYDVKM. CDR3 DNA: TGTGCCAGCAGTTTAATTTGGGGCAGTACTAATGAAAAACTGTTTTTT. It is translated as CASSLIWGSTNEKLFF.